Sequencing of this TCR beta chain was carried out in a study of T cells in Graves' hyperthyroidism and ophthalmopathy. Regions amplified from RNA transcripts were the TCR beta CDR3 regions. TCR CDR3 underwent first-round RT-PCR with the HTBI primer set. TCRdb re-called the multiplex PCR reads through MiXCR, storing one row per CDR3 protein. The profile shows over 500,000 distinct CDR3 sequences, 15% to 20% of them singletons. Germline values: CDR1 MDHEN, CDR2 SYDVKM. V was pared by 11 bases and J by 2 bases, with 11 bases of the junction left unmatched. CDR3 length equals 14 residues. The sequence was obtained from a woman aged 25-40 years with Graves' ophthalmopathy. Sequencing was done on a sample of blood. The chain links TRBV28 to TRBJ2-5; 7 bases map to TRBD1. The CDR3 region has the DNA TGTGCCGGCACCTCAAGGGGACAGCAAGAGACCCAGTACTTC. It encodes CAGTSRGQQETQYF.